These 30 T cell receptor beta chains were all obtained from the same sample, sequenced in a study of T cells in Graves' hyperthyroidism and ophthalmopathy. Amplified regions were TCR beta CDR3 sequences from RNA transcripts. The HTBI primer set served for first-round RT-PCR of the TCR CDR3. Each CDR3 protein gets one entry after TCRdb re-called the multiplex PCR reads with MiXCR. The sample consists of under 700,000 distinct CDR3 sequences, 15% to 20% of them appearing once. Sequencing was carried out using blood. These receptors were collected from a woman aged 18-29 years with Graves' hyperthyroidism.

This clonotype has a count of ten or more. V and J are TRBV6-2 or TRBV6-3 and TRBJ2-1, with 10 bases fitting TRBD2. This CDR3 region has 17 residues. V shed 6 bases, J shed 1 base, and the junction held 9 bases outside the gene matches. In germline, CDR1 is MNHEY, CDR2 SVGEGT. The CDR3 is CASSYTPSGSSYNEQFF. The CDR3 bases are TGTGCCAGCAGCTATACCCCTAGCGGGAGTTCCTACAATGAGCAGTTCTTC.

The gene calls are TRBV5-6 and TRBJ2-6, with a possible D match to TRBD1 (6 bases). Trimming pared 4 bases from V and 0 bases from J, leaving 11 bases between. CDR1 is SGHDT, CDR2 YYEEEE, per germline. The CDR3 runs to 16 residues. Here the CDR3 reads CASSGTWFSGANVLTF. CDR3 DNA sequence: TGTGCCAGCAGCGGGACATGGTTCTCTGGGGCCAACGTCCTGACTTTC.

This chain uses TRBV27 with TRBJ2-7; 14 bases align to TRBD2. The V segment lost 6 bases and the J segment 5 bases; nucleotides outside the gene matches: 3. CDR3 length equals 14 residues. Germline values: CDR1 MNHEY, CDR2 SMNVEV (reference sequence). The CDR3: CASRGTSGRNEQYF. CDR3 DNA: TGTGCCAGCAGGGGGACTAGCGGGAGAAACGAGCAGTACTTC.

The chain has TRBV10-3 and TRBJ1-1; unclear D gene. V was trimmed by 5 bases and J by 4 bases, leaving 17 bases between them. Germline loops: CDR1 ENHRY, CDR2 SYGVKD. This CDR3 has 15 residues. The CDR3 DNA sequence: TGTGCCATCAGTCCGGGCCAAGAGCGGAGCACTGAAGCTTTCTTT. Residues: CAISPGQERSTEAFF.

About this clonotype: A clone one base away is much larger, so this may be a read error. The chain combines TRBV7-2 with TRBJ2-2; D not certain. V lost 0 bases and J 4 bases, leaving 9 bases between the germline ends. The CDR3 has 15 amino acids. Germline CDR1 is SGHTA and CDR2 is FQGNSA. The CDR3 loop is CASSLAIMGTGELFF. CDR3 DNA sequence: TGTGCCAGCAGCTTAGCCATCATGGGCACCGGGGAGCTGTTTTTT.

The chain carries TRBV11-1 and TRBJ2-7; 9 bases map to TRBD2. The V gene's germline CDR1 is SGHAT and CDR2 FQDESV (reference sequence). The junction had 10 bases not matched to a gene; V was cut back by 5 bases and J by 2 bases. The CDR3 loop spans 16 amino acids. The CDR3 DNA sequence: TGTGCCAGCAGCCGACAGGCGGGAGGGCCAACCTACGAGCAGTACTTC. Protein product: CASSRQAGGPTYEQYF.

This clonotype has just a few counts. This chain links TRBV5-1 with TRBJ1-1; no clear D gene. Per the germline V gene, CDR1 is SGHRS and CDR2 is YFSETQ. The CDR3 is made up of 15 amino acids. V was pared by 3 bases and J by 0 bases, with 12 bases between. The CDR3 here is CASSWSAGLNTEAFF. CDR3 bases: TGCGCCAGCAGCTGGTCCGCGGGCTTGAACACTGAAGCTTTCTTT. Using reference TRBV5-1 and TRBJ1-1 for the parts outside the CDR3, the full variable domain is KAGVTQTPRYLIKTRGQQVTLSCSPISGHRSVSWYQQTPGQGLQFLFEYFSETQRNKGNFPGRFSGRQFSNSRSEMNVSTLELGDSALYLCASSWSAGLNTEAFFGQGTRLTVV.

This clonotype appeared a few times. The chain recombines TRBV5-5 with TRBJ1-2; possibly TRBD1 for D (5 bases). Germline values: CDR1 SGHKS, CDR2 YYEKEE (reference sequence). V lost 2 bases and J lost 4, with 15 bases in between. The CDR3 has 15 residues. CDR3 DNA sequence: TGTGCCAGCAGCTTCCAAGGGACCGCTACCTATGGCTACACCTTC. Residues: CASSFQGTATYGYTF. Full variable domain (rest looked up from reference TRBV5-5 and TRBJ1-2): DAGVTQSPTHLIKTRGQQVTLRCSPISGHKSVSWYQQVLGQGPQFIFQYYEKEERGRGNFPDRFSARQFPNYSSELNVNALLLGDSALYLCASSFQGTATYGYTFGSGTRLTVV.

This clonotype was seen a handful of times. The rearrangement uses TRBV7-2 and TRBJ1-2, with 9 nucleotides matching TRBD1. Germline CDR1 and CDR2: SGHTA and FQGNSA. J gave up 5 bases and V 5 bases, and 6 bases lay outside the gene matches. CDR3 length: 14 amino acids. CDR3 protein: CASSPVGTGYGYTF. For the CDR3, the DNA is TGTGCCAGCAGCCCAGTCGGGACAGGGTATGGCTACACCTTC.

The CDR3 sequence: CASKGGGDSTDTQYF. In DNA, the CDR3 is TGTGCCAGCAAGGGCGGGGGCGATAGCACAGATACGCAGTATTTT. The chain carries TRBV7-3 and TRBJ2-3; D is possibly TRBD2 (7 bases). V dropped 7 bases and J dropped 0 bases, with 14 bases sitting between them. From germline, CDR1 is SGHTA and CDR2 FQGTGA. The CDR3 loop spans 15 amino acids.

This chain links TRBV28 with TRBJ2-1; 7 bases fit TRBD2. The CDR3 has 16 amino acids. Germline lookup yields CDR1 MDHEN and CDR2 SYDVKM. J was trimmed by 4 bases and V by 4 bases; bases with no gene match: 10. The CDR3 loop is CASSYQGGSAYNEQFF. The CDR3 nucleotides read TGTGCCAGCAGTTACCAGGGCGGGAGCGCTTACAATGAGCAGTTCTTC.

As regards this clonotype: One end of the junction does not line up with germline, which may come from a read error. The chain is built from TRBV2 and TRBJ2-2, with 7 bases matching TRBD2. The CDR3 runs 15 residues. The germline gives CDR1 SNHLY, CDR2 FYNNEI. The CDR3 loop reads CASSRSGKNTGELFF. DNA for the CDR3: TGCGCCAGCAGCCGAAGCGGGAAGAACACCGGGGAGCTGTTTTTT.

This chain uses TRBV3-1 with TRBJ1-5; D not resolved. This CDR3 spans 13 amino acids. The germline V and J ends were trimmed by 1 base and 9 bases, with 10 bases remaining between them. Germline-derived CDR1 and CDR2 are LGHDT and YNNKEL (reference sequence). The CDR3 sequence: CASSQGVPGPQHF. The CDR3 bases are TGTGCCAGCAGCCAAGGGGTGCCAGGGCCCCAGCATTTT.

The genes are TRBV28 and TRBJ2-6, with 7 bases that match TRBD1. The germline V gene encodes CDR1 MDHEN and CDR2 SYDVKM. The CDR3 is 18 amino acids. V trimming: 8 bases; J trimming: 2 bases; junction bases outside the gene matches: 15. In DNA form, the CDR3 reads TGTGCCAGCTCATCGCACCCCCAGGGGGTGGCTGGGGCCAACGTCCTGACTTTC. Its protein product is CASSSHPQGVAGANVLTF.

This clonotype showed up many times. This chain connects TRBV15 to TRBJ2-5, with 8 bases fitting TRBD1. Unmatched junction bases numbered 7, after V lost 2 bases and J lost 5 bases. This CDR3 is built from 15 residues. The germline CDR1 and CDR2 sequences are LNHNV and YYDKDF (reference sequence). The CDR3 DNA reads as TGTGCCACCAGCAGACCCTGGACAGGGCGGGAGACCCAGTACTTC. It yields the protein CATSRPWTGRETQYF.

Many counts were recorded for this clonotype. The CDR3 DNA is TGTGCCTGGAGTGCCGGACAGTTCGGCTATGGCTACACCTTC. Translation: CAWSAGQFGYGYTF. J is TRBJ1-2 and V is TRBV30; TRBD1 might be the D (6 bases). This CDR3 is built from 14 residues. The germline gives CDR1 GTSNPN, CDR2 SVGIG (reference sequence). Trimming removed 1 base from V and 4 bases from J, with 13 bases in between.

J is TRBJ2-1 and V is TRBV5-1; 16 bases agree with TRBD2. The trim removed 4 bases at V and 0 bases at J, leaving 10 bases unmatched. This CDR3 has 20 amino acids. CDR1 and CDR2 (germline): SGHRS, YFSETQ. Written as DNA, the CDR3 is TGCGCCAGCAGCGGGGTGGGACTAGCGGGGGGGTTCTACTCCTACAATGAGCAGTTCTTC. Its protein is CASSGVGLAGGFYSYNEQFF. Using reference TRBV5-1 and TRBJ2-1 for the parts outside the CDR3, the full variable domain is KAGVTQTPRYLIKTRGQQVTLSCSPISGHRSVSWYQQTPGQGLQFLFEYFSETQRNKGNFPGRFSGRQFSNSRSEMNVSTLELGDSALYLCASSGVGLAGGFYSYNEQFFGPGTRLTVL.

This clonotype appeared many times. J is TRBJ1-1 and V is TRBV29-1; a weak D match, TRBD1 (6 bases). The V end lost 2 bases, the J end lost 5 bases, and 12 bases lay between the germline ends. The V gene's germline CDR1 is SQVTM and CDR2 ANQGSEA. The CDR3 is 13 residues long. CDR3 sequence reads: CSVEIGGGTEAFF. Written as DNA, the CDR3 is TGCAGCGTTGAAATAGGGGGTGGTACTGAAGCTTTCTTT.

Remarks on this clonotype: A read error is possible here, since a much larger clone lies one base away. The genes are TRBV5-1 and TRBJ1-2, with 8 bases matching TRBD1. The CDR3 sequence is 13 residues long. CDR1 SGHRS and CDR2 YFSETQ come from the germline V gene. The CDR3 sequence is CASSSTGEGGYIF. In nucleotides, the CDR3 is TGCGCCAGCAGCTCGACAGGGGAGGGTGGCTACATCTTC.

This clonotype was detected only a few times. This CDR3 reads CASSEGFWQSSGNTIYF. Written as DNA, the CDR3 is TGTGCCAGCAGTGAAGGATTCTGGCAGAGCTCTGGAAACACCATATATTTT. V usage is TRBV6-1 and J usage is TRBJ1-3; D not resolved. CDR1 MNHNS and CDR2 SASEGT come from the germline V gene. The CDR3 totals 17 residues. V was clipped by 1 base and J by 0 bases, with 13 bases between them.

This clonotype appeared once. The chain employs TRBV6-5 and TRBJ1-5; D unclear. The V gene lost 2 bases and the J gene lost 3 bases, with 11 bases spanning the gap. From germline, CDR1 is MNHEY and CDR2 SVGAGI. This CDR3 is 15 amino acids long. Written as DNA, the CDR3 is TGTGCCAGCAGTTACGGGCCGAATACCAATCAGCCCCAGCATTTT. This codes for CASSYGPNTNQPQHF.

V usage is TRBV5-1 and J usage is TRBJ1-2, with a weak D call TRBD1 (5 bases). Trimming left V 5 bases short and J 4 bases short, with 21 bases between. The CDR3 contains 16 residues. Germline CDR1 and CDR2: SGHRS and YFSETQ. CDR3 sequence reads: CASSLTSGANSYGYTF. The CDR3 DNA sequence: TGCGCCAGCAGTTTGACCTCCGGGGCGAACTCCTATGGCTACACCTTC.

This clonotype turned up a few times. V and J are TRBV28 and TRBJ2-1; TRBD1 agrees at 7 bases. The J segment lost 4 bases and the V segment lost 5 bases, leaving 5 bases of the junction unmatched. Per the germline V gene, CDR1 is MDHEN and CDR2 is SYDVKM. CDR3 length equals 14 residues. CDR3 sequence: CASSPEGQYNEQFF. As DNA, the CDR3 is TGTGCCAGCAGTCCCGAGGGACAGTACAATGAGCAGTTCTTC.

This clonotype was seen more than once but under ten times. This rearrangement joins TRBV3-1 to TRBJ2-1, with D possibly being TRBD2 (5 bases). CDR1 and CDR2 (germline): LGHDT, YNNKEL (reference sequence). This CDR3 has 17 amino acids. Trimming cost V 0 bases and J 8 bases, with 20 bases left between them. CDR3 bases: TGTGCCAGCAGCCAAGACTCCCGGTGGCTAGCCTTAGATGAGCAGTTCTTC. It specifies CASSQDSRWLALDEQFF.

This clonotype was detected many times. The CDR3 does not end in the conserved phenylalanine or tryptophan, so this is likely a read error. The CDR3 DNA is TGTGCCAGCAGCTCGCGGACTAGCGGGGACTACTACGAGCAGTACCTC. This sequence encodes CASSSRTSGDYYEQYL. This chain connects TRBV11-2 to TRBJ2-7; 12 bases fit TRBD2. CDR3 length equals 16 residues. The V segment lost 4 bases and the J segment 3 bases; nucleotides outside the gene matches: 7. Looked up from germline, CDR1 is SGHAT and CDR2 is FQNNGV.

A note on this clonotype: No DNA is shown, since the ends of the CDR3 on it are uncertain; the CDR3 is the one TCRdb lists. This rearrangement joins TRBV24-1 to TRBJ2-7. The CDR3 is 13 amino acids long, termini counted. The V gene's germline CDR1 is KGHDR and CDR2 SFDVKD. The chain's CDR3 is CATSVPGSYEQYF.

In this sample, this clonotype turned up many times. This rearrangement joins TRBV24-1 to TRBJ2-3; D perhaps matches TRBD2 (5 bases). Germline V CDR1 and CDR2: KGHDR, SFDVKD. The CDR3 runs to 14 residues. With 7 bases removed from V and 0 bases from J, the gap between germline ends came to 10 bases. CDR3: CATRGGLSTDTQYF. The CDR3 coding sequence is TGTGCCACCAGGGGCGGACTTAGCACAGATACGCAGTATTTT.

The chain carries TRBV20-1 and TRBJ2-3; no reliable D call. Germline values: CDR1 DFQATT, CDR2 SNEGSKA (reference sequence). V shed 6 bases and J shed 2 bases, with 9 bases lying between them. The CDR3 totals 12 residues. The CDR3 sequence: CSANWATDTQYF. In DNA form, the CDR3 reads TGCAGTGCCAACTGGGCCACAGATACGCAGTATTTT.

This clonotype was seen a few times. This chain links TRBV6-1 with TRBJ1-2; 7 bases are shared with TRBD1. The CDR3 runs 13 residues. The V and J ends lost 5 bases and 7 bases, in that order; junction bases with no gene match: 7. Germline CDR1 MNHNS, CDR2 SASEGT. In DNA form, the CDR3 reads TGTGCCAGCAGTACGGGACAGAGGATTGGCTACACCTTC. Translating gives CASSTGQRIGYTF.

Only one count was recorded for this clonotype. The rearrangement links TRBV14 to TRBJ2-7; 8 nucleotides align to TRBD1. The CDR3 is 15 amino acids. CDR1 and CDR2 (germline): SGHDN, FVKESK. The V gene end was trimmed by 2 bases and the J gene end by 3 bases; junction bases not matched to a gene: 6. CDR3 nucleotide sequence: TGTGCCAGCAGCCAACTACAGACAGGGGTCTACGAGCAGTACTTC. The encoded protein is CASSQLQTGVYEQYF.